Each of the 25 T cell receptor beta chains below was sequenced from the same sample in a study of Ad26.COV2.S vaccination and SARS-CoV-2 variants. The repertoire was sequenced with immunoSEQ multiplex PCR; TCRdb's copy has only in-frame clones and lacks some. The table lists about 420,000 clones, around nine tenths of them singletons, with about 4% in the top ten. The treatment was: some 20 received Ad26.COV2.S at low or high dose, single or two shots; about five received placebo; per-sample allocation not given. On day 63 after the first injection, vaccine and placebo recipients gave samples. This specimen consisted of peripheral blood, obtained in a trial of Ad26.COV2.S vaccine versus placebo. Receptors originate from a person between 18 and 59 years old who received the Ad26.COV2.S COVID-19 vaccine or a placebo.

J is TRBJ1-1 and V is TRBV10-3, with 7 bases aligning to TRBD1. CDR3 length: 15 residues. V gave up 2 bases and J gave up 6 bases; unmatched junction bases: 9. Germline loops: CDR1 ENHRY, CDR2 SYGVKD. In nucleotides, the CDR3 is TGTGCCATCAGTGAGGTGGGCAGGGGGAAAGCTGAAGCTTTCTTT. It specifies CAISEVGRGKAEAFF.

In this sample, this clone turned up a few times. The chain couples TRBV27 to TRBJ2-5; possibly TRBD2 for D (5 bases). Trimming cost V 5 bases and J 7 bases, with 17 bases left between them. Germline CDR1 and CDR2: MNHEY and SMNVEV (reference sequence). This CDR3 region has 14 residues. The CDR3 DNA follows: TGTGCCAGCAGTATCCAACCGGGCGGGCGGACCCAGTACTTC. Amino acid sequence: CASSIQPGGRTQYF.

This sequence joins TRBV5-1 and TRBJ1-4; 9 positions match TRBD1. There are 16 residues in the CDR3. Per the germline V gene, CDR1 is SGHRS and CDR2 is YFSETQ. Losses at the gene ends were 4 bases for V and 6 bases for J; bases not matched to a gene: 10. The CDR3 protein is CASSGDRDGGDEKLFF. The CDR3 coding sequence is TGCGCCAGCAGCGGGGACAGGGATGGAGGGGATGAAAAACTGTTTTTT.

J is TRBJ1-6 and V is TRBV7-2; D possibly corresponds to TRBD1 (5 bases). CDR1 is SGHTA, CDR2 FQGNSA, per germline. The V gene lost 4 bases and the J gene lost 10 bases, with 14 bases spanning the gap. The length of the CDR3 is 14 residues. CDR3 coding DNA: TGTGCCAGCAGCTGGGACCGGGTAGGGTCACCCCTCCACTTT. It is translated as CASSWDRVGSPLHF.

The J gene is TRBJ1-6, the V gene TRBV11-2, with 9 nucleotides matching TRBD1. V shed 3 bases and J 7 bases; nucleotides not matched to a gene: 7. Germline CDR1 reads SGHAT; CDR2 reads FQNNGV. There are 16 residues in the CDR3. The CDR3 DNA reads TGTGCCAGCAGCTTCAACAGTGGGACAGGGAATTCACCCCTCCACTTT. Translated, it gives CASSFNSGTGNSPLHF.

The J gene is TRBJ1-6, the V gene TRBV7-2, with 7 bases that match TRBD1. Germline CDR1 and CDR2: SGHTA and FQGNSA. V gave up 5 bases and J gave up 7 bases; unmatched junction bases: 8. The CDR3 length is 15 residues. CDR3 nucleotides: TGTGCCAGCAGCCAGGGGGACGTGCGGAATTCACCCCTCCACTTT. It yields the protein CASSQGDVRNSPLHF.

This clone was observed a single time. V and J are TRBV28 and TRBJ1-4, with a weak D call TRBD1 (6 bases). This CDR3 contains 14 residues. Germline-derived CDR1 and CDR2 are MDHEN and SYDVKM. Trimming left V 4 bases short and J 4 bases short, with 10 bases between. CDR3 coding DNA: TGTGCCAGCAGTTATCGACAGGATAATGAAAAACTGTTTTTT. Its protein is CASSYRQDNEKLFF.

This clone was recorded a few times. V and J are TRBV4-1 and TRBJ1-3; D not resolved. This CDR3 comprises 16 residues. CDR1 MGHRA and CDR2 YSYEKL come from the germline V gene. Trimming pared 1 base from V and 0 bases from J, leaving 10 bases between. CDR3: CASSQVVRSSGNTIYF. The CDR3, as DNA: TGCGCCAGCAGCCAAGTAGTCAGAAGCTCTGGAAACACCATATATTTT.

The chain employs TRBV4-1 and TRBJ1-2; unclear D gene. This CDR3 is built from 14 residues. Germline lookup yields CDR1 MGHRA and CDR2 YSYEKL. V was cut by 0 bases and J by 2 bases, with 7 bases left in between. The CDR3 DNA follows: TGCGCCAGCAGCCAAGATCGGGCAAACTATGGCTACACCTTC. Amino acids: CASSQDRANYGYTF.

This clone was seen a single time. The chain couples TRBV20-1 to TRBJ2-5, with no clear D. This CDR3 has 11 residues. Looked up from germline, CDR1 is DFQATT and CDR2 is SNEGSKA (reference sequence). Trimming stripped 7 bases from V and 0 bases from J, with 6 bases between. The CDR3, as DNA: TGCAGTGTACTAAACCAAGAGACCCAGTACTTC. It specifies CSVLNQETQYF.

The chain recombines TRBV7-9 with TRBJ2-1, with D uncertain. Germline lookup yields CDR1 SEHNR and CDR2 FQNEAQ (reference sequence). The V end lost 4 bases, the J end lost 4 bases, and 14 bases lay between the germline ends. There are 15 residues in the CDR3. CDR3 sequence (DNA): TGTGCCAGCAGCTCCCCGGGCGGCCGTTACAATGAGCAGTTCTTC. Protein sequence: CASSSPGGRYNEQFF.

The chain uses TRBV7-2 and TRBJ2-3; no definite D call. V lost 2 bases, J lost 6 bases, and 12 bases lay in between. The CDR3 is 14 amino acids. Germline V gives CDR1 SGHTA, CDR2 FQGNSA. In DNA form, the CDR3 reads TGTGCCAGCAGCTTATTGGCCCTGGTGGATACGCAGTATTTT. The encoded protein is CASSLLALVDTQYF.

This clone turned up a few times. The V and J genes are TRBV3-1 (or the pseudogene TRBV3-2) and TRBJ2-2; no firm D call. Germline V gene sequence: CDR1 LGHDT, CDR2 YNNKEL (reference sequence). Trimming cost V 1 base and J 6 bases, with 15 bases left between them. This CDR3 has 16 amino acids. Here the CDR3 reads CASSQVFLESPGELFF. The CDR3, as DNA: TGTGCCAGCAGCCAAGTGTTCCTAGAGTCCCCCGGGGAGCTGTTTTTT.

This chain links TRBV2 with TRBJ2-3, with D tentatively TRBD2 (6 bases). This CDR3 is 15 amino acids long. Germline CDR1 is SNHLY and CDR2 is FYNNEI. Trimming shortened V by 4 bases and J by 3 bases, and 14 bases separated the two germline ends. This CDR3 is CASSVSGRETDTQYF. The CDR3 region has the DNA TGTGCCAGCAGTGTAAGCGGGCGAGAGACAGATACGCAGTATTTT.

The chain has TRBV10-3 and TRBJ2-1; possibly TRBD2 for D (6 bases). The CDR3 extends over 13 amino acids. Germline-derived CDR1 and CDR2 are ENHRY and SYGVKD. V was pared by 11 bases and J by 6 bases, with 17 bases between. Here the CDR3 DNA reads TGTGCCGCCAGGTCGTTCGGGGGCAATGAGCAGTTCTTC. As protein: CAARSFGGNEQFF.

This rearrangement joins TRBV27 to TRBJ2-5, with D possibly being TRBD1 (6 bases). The germline CDR1 and CDR2 sequences are MNHEY and SMNVEV (reference sequence). Trimming took 5 bases from V and 4 from J, leaving 11 bases between them. The CDR3 has 13 amino acids. The CDR3 sequence: CASSHGQRETQYF. Here the CDR3 DNA reads TGTGCCAGCAGTCATGGACAGCGAGAGACCCAGTACTTC.

V gene TRBV28 combines with J gene TRBJ1-5; the D is unclear. CDR1 is MDHEN, CDR2 SYDVKM, per germline. V lost 6 bases to trimming and J lost 5 bases, with 11 bases between them. This CDR3 is 13 amino acids long. The CDR3, as DNA: TGTGCCAGCAGGCCTAGGATTGATCAGCCCCAGCATTTT. Translating it yields CASRPRIDQPQHF.

This rearrangement joins TRBV5-4 to TRBJ2-3; no reliable D call. V dropped 0 bases and J dropped 5 bases, with 7 bases sitting between them. The CDR3 length is 13 residues. Germline V lookup: CDR1 SGHNT, CDR2 YYREEE (reference sequence). This CDR3 is CASSLAVVDTQYF. The CDR3 DNA follows: TGTGCCAGCAGCTTGGCCGTAGTAGATACGCAGTATTTT.

This rearrangement joins TRBV11-2 to TRBJ1-2, with TRBD1 as a possible D gene (5 bases). The CDR3 loop spans 12 amino acids. Germline CDR1 is SGHAT and CDR2 is FQNNGV. V shed 5 bases and J shed 5 bases, with 9 bases lying between them. The CDR3 region has the DNA TGTGCCAGCAGCACATCAGGGTATGGCTACACCTTC. Translating gives CASSTSGYGYTF.

This clone was found once. This rearrangement joins TRBV6-4 to TRBJ2-3; TRBD2 aligns across 8 bases. V dropped 6 bases and J dropped 2; count of bases not matched to a gene: 4. Germline CDR1 is MRHNA and CDR2 is SNTAGT. CDR3 length equals 14 residues. In DNA, the CDR3 is TGTGCCAGCAGCGCGGGGGGCACCACAGATACGCAGTATTTT. Translated: CASSAGGTTDTQYF.

This chain links TRBV27 with TRBJ2-7, with D perhaps assigned TRBD1 or TRBD2 (6 bases each). The CDR3 has 14 amino acids. Looked up from germline, CDR1 is MNHEY and CDR2 is SMNVEV (reference sequence). The V and J ends lost 2 bases and 6 bases respectively, with 14 bases between them. The CDR3 is CASSLNGGLIEQYF. The CDR3 DNA reads TGTGCCAGCAGTTTAAATGGGGGGCTCATCGAGCAGTACTTC.

This clone came up once. This chain connects TRBV9 to TRBJ1-1; TRBD1 matches at 7 bases. Per the germline V gene, CDR1 is SGDLS and CDR2 is YYNGEE. This CDR3 is built from 15 residues. Trimming took 6 bases from V and 1 from J; bases not matched to a gene: 9. The CDR3 DNA reads TGTGCCAGCAATCGACAGGGCGTACGGAACACTGAAGCTTTCTTT. This encodes CASNRQGVRNTEAFF.

The chain uses TRBV7-9 and TRBJ1-5; no clear D gene. Germline V CDR1 and CDR2: SEHNR, FQNEAQ (reference sequence). V was clipped by 0 bases and J by 3 bases, with 9 bases between them. The CDR3 length is 15 residues. The CDR3 DNA is TGTGCCAGCAGCTTAGCCAAGGCTGTCAATCAGCCCCAGCATTTT. This translates into CASSLAKAVNQPQHF.

The DNA for the CDR3 is TGTGCCACCAGGGAAGAAAGGGGCTACGAGCAGTACTTC. Encoded protein: CATREERGYEQYF. The chain recombines TRBV15 with TRBJ2-7; possibly TRBD1 for D (5 bases). Germline loops: CDR1 LNHNV, CDR2 YYDKDF (reference sequence). Between the trimmed V and J ends, which lost 6 bases and 3 bases, there was a span of 12 bases. The CDR3 sequence is 13 residues long.

This clone was observed a few times. The J gene is TRBJ2-2, the V gene TRBV3-1 (or the pseudogene TRBV3-2); no definite D call. Trimming cost V 7 bases and J 8 bases, with 8 bases left between them. The length of the CDR3 is 11 residues. Germline V CDR1 and CDR2: LGHDT, YNNKEL (reference sequence). The CDR3 bases are TGTGCCAGCACCGGGTCAGGGGAGCTGTTTTTT. Translated: CASTGSGELFF.